This TCR beta chain originates from a study of Tregs in tolerant kidney transplant recipients. Regarding the study as a whole: The most relevant donor-specific Treg TCRbeta repertoire apparently came from expansion with activated donor B cells. This study did not directly address biological reproducibility.

CDR3 size: 11 residues. The germline CDR1 and CDR2 sequences are GTSNPN and SVGIG (reference sequence). Trimming stripped 3 bases from V and 0 bases from J, with 2 bases between. Thawed PBMCs were FACS-sorted into unstimulated CD4+CD25+CD127- regulatory T cells, CD4+CD25- non-regulatory cells, CD4 and CD8 cells. As for this clone: Its antigen remains unknown.

Measured with immunoSEQ multiplex PCR; TCRdb has only the in-frame clones, and not every one. The sample holds 75,000 to 100,000 clones; around 94% are singletons and the top ten take 4.7%. Material: CD8+ T cells from blood. The V and J genes are TRBV30 and TRBJ1-1; no clear D gene. This receptor was taken from a human donor in good health. CDR3 residues: CAWRLNTEAFF. The CDR3 DNA sequence: TGTGCCTGGAGGTTGAACACTGAAGCTTTCTTT.